By its share, the clone carrying this TCR beta chain is medium-sized. Its antigen is not known. CDR3 length equals 15 residues. Germline assignment: CDR1 SGHRS and CDR2 YFSETQ. V shed 4 bases and J 3 bases; nucleotides not matched to a gene: 7. The sample originates from a study of immune heterogeneity within non-small cell lung tumors. Across the whole study: Tumors were classified as 4 squamous cell carcinomas, more than 9 non-squamous carcinomas and 1 not otherwise specified.

Template material comprised bulk tumor genomic DNA at about 610 ng per sample. Multiple biopsies spaced far apart were taken from each primary tumor during surgery. Enrolled individuals presented with untreated, newly diagnosed non-small cell lung cancer and received curative surgery. Study findings and constraints: Correlation analysis showed that local T-cell clonality was moderately but significantly associated with local tumor mutational burden (R approximately 0.33). Tumor sites within a patient were found to share identical dominant CDR3 beta clonotypes, and site-unique high-frequency clones were also present.

It was a multiplex PCR that amplified TCR beta CDR3, with 32 V and 13 J primers. TCRdb passed the multiplex PCR reads through MiXCR, listing each CDR3 protein once. The sample yields about 3,600 distinct CDR3 sequences, 25% to 30% seen once. The V gene is TRBV5-1, the J gene TRBJ2-7; 10 bases agree with TRBD2. The sequence was obtained from a man aged 60-69 years with non-small cell lung cancer. The sample consisted of lung tumor tissue. The CDR3 DNA reads as TGCGCCAGCAGCGTTACTAGCGGGATGTACTACGAGCAGTACTTC. Its translation is CASSVTSGMYYEQYF.